Listed below are T cell receptor beta chains from one sample, sequenced in a study of PD-1 blockade in classical Hodgkin lymphoma. Assay: immunoSEQ multiplex PCR; the TCRdb copy retains only in-frame clones and omits some. The profile shows fewer than 70,000 clones, roughly 91% of them singletons. Specimen: peripheral blood mononuclear cells (PBMCs), collected before the second cycle of nivolumab. All receptors derive from a human donor with classical Hodgkin lymphoma. The CDR3 runs from the conserved cysteine through the conserved F or W. Each record gives: D gene, clone size, J gene, V gene, CDR3 length, CDR3 protein, CDR3 DNA. The D gene is left open where the match is weak. Only some rows state a clone size, as once, few, many or a class for expanded clones.

TRBD2	NA	TRBJ2-2	TRBV19	17	CASSIGGAGGNTGELFF	TGTGCCAGTAGTATAGGTGGGGCGGGGGGGAACACCGGGGAGCTGTTTTTT
TRBD1	NA	TRBJ1-3	TRBV28	12	CAIRGQLDTIYF	TGTGCCATAAGGGGACAGTTAGACACCATATATTTT
NA	NA	TRBJ2-3	TRBV18	15	CASSPRAGPADTQYF	TGTGCCAGCTCACCACGGGCGGGGCCGGCAGATACGCAGTATTTT
NA	NA	TRBJ1-2	TRBV5-1	14	CASSFETANYGYTF	TGCGCCAGCAGCTTCGAGACAGCTAACTATGGCTACACCTTC
NA	NA	TRBJ2-2	TRBV5-1	13	CASRLLLNGELFF	TGCGCCAGCAGGCTTCTCCTGAACGGGGAGCTGTTTTTT
NA	NA	TRBJ1-6	TRBV5-1	14	CASSLGDLASPLHF	TGCGCCAGCAGCTTGGGGGATCTTGCTTCACCCCTCCACTTT
NA	NA	TRBJ2-3	TRBV5-4	13	CASSITGTDTQYF	TGTGCCAGCAGCATCACAGGGACAGATACGCAGTATTTT
NA	NA	TRBJ2-3	TRBV7-9	15	CASSNLRGVTDTQYF	TGTGCCAGCAGCAATTTACGAGGGGTCACAGATACGCAGTATTTT
TRBD1	NA	TRBJ1-1	TRBV25-1	13	CASSQGAGTEAFF	TGTGCCAGTTCACAGGGGGCGGGTACTGAAGCTTTCTTT
TRBD2	NA	TRBJ2-2	TRBV5-1	15	CASSLARGDTGELFF	TGCGCCAGCAGCTTGGCCCGGGGGGACACCGGGGAGCTGTTTTTT
NA	NA	TRBJ1-3	TRBV25-1	14	CASSESTAGNTIYF	TGTGCCAGCAGTGAAAGTACTGCTGGAAACACCATATATTTT
TRBD2	NA	TRBJ2-5	TRBV11-2	18	CASSRGLAGGPIRKTQYF	TGTGCCAGCAGCCGGGGACTAGCGGGGGGGCCTATCCGTAAGACCCAGTACTTC
NA	NA	TRBJ2-2	TRBV7-3	12	CASSLNTGELFF	TGTGCCAGCAGCTTAAACACCGGGGAGCTGTTTTTT
TRBD2	NA	TRBJ2-1	TRBV4-1	17	CASSQGEVGGGRKEQFF	TGCGCCAGCAGCCAAGGAGAAGTCGGGGGGGGCCGTAAAGAGCAGTTCTTC
TRBD2	once	TRBJ2-5	TRBV5-1	15	CASSLLGGAEETQYF	TGCGCCAGCAGCCTACTCGGGGGGGCGGAGGAGACCCAGTACTTC
TRBD2	NA	TRBJ2-5	TRBV6-5	15	CASSYPGGREETQYF	TGTGCCAGCAGTTACCCTGGAGGGAGGGAAGAGACCCAGTACTTC
NA	NA	TRBJ1-5	TRBV5-1	14	CASSSGGAGQPQHF	TGCGCCAGCAGCTCGGGGGGGGCTGGTCAGCCCCAGCATTTT
TRBD1	once	TRBJ2-1	TRBV6-1	15	CASSDLGTGLGEQFF	TGTGCCAGCAGTGACCTCGGGACAGGGTTGGGTGAGCAGTTCTTC
NA	NA	TRBJ2-7	TRBV10-2	13	CASSGPGPYEQYF	TGCGCCAGCAGTGGCCCCGGCCCCTACGAGCAGTACTTC
TRBD1	once	TRBJ1-4	TRBV19	15	CASSFLGTGYEKLFF	TGTGCCAGTAGTTTCCTCGGGACAGGGTATGAAAAACTGTTTTTT
NA	NA	TRBJ2-2	TRBV7-8	15	CAGSLGTPNTGELFF	TGTGCTGGAAGTCTCGGGACTCCCAACACCGGGGAGCTGTTTTTT
NA	NA	TRBJ2-6	TRBV7-6	16	CASSLPSGPGANVLTF	TGTGCCAGCAGCTTGCCTTCCGGCCCTGGGGCCAACGTCCTGACTTTC
TRBD1	NA	TRBJ2-7	TRBV29-1	14	CSVTPGQGFDEQYF	TGCAGCGTCACCCCGGGACAGGGGTTTGACGAGCAGTACTTC
TRBD2	NA	TRBJ2-1	TRBV7-6	15	CASSLAFGGGAEQFF	TGTGCCAGCAGCTTAGCGTTTGGCGGGGGGGCTGAGCAGTTCTTC
TRBD2	NA	TRBJ2-1	TRBV27	18	CASSPGTSGEGAYNEQFF	TGTGCCAGCAGTCCAGGGACTAGCGGGGAGGGAGCCTACAATGAGCAGTTCTTC
NA	NA	TRBJ2-7	TRBV6-5	13	CASSPGIRHEQYF	TGTGCCAGCAGTCCAGGGATCCGCCACGAGCAGTACTTC
NA	NA	TRBJ2-7	TRBV28	13	CASREGGSYEQYF	TGTGCCAGCAGGGAGGGGGGGTCCTACGAGCAGTACTTC
TRBD1	NA	TRBJ1-3	TRBV5-6	17	CASSLEGAGYSGNTIYF	TGTGCCAGCAGCTTGGAGGGGGCAGGGTACTCTGGAAACACCATATATTTT
NA	NA	TRBJ1-5	TRBV1	17	CTSSQDEDTLNRQPQHF	TGCACCAGCAGCCAAGATGAGGACACGTTAAACAGACAGCCCCAGCATTTT
TRBD1	NA	TRBJ1-5	TRBV5-1	15	CASSIGTGWDQPQHF	TGCGCCAGCAGCATCGGGACAGGGTGGGATCAGCCCCAGCATTTT
NA	NA	TRBJ2-1	TRBV6-5	14	CASRPPGRNNEQFF	TGTGCCAGCAGGCCCCCGGGACGGAACAATGAGCAGTTCTTC
NA	NA	TRBJ2-3	TRBV30	12	CAWSVLGDPPNF	TGTGCCTGGAGTGTTTTGGGGGACCCCCCAAATTTT
TRBD2	NA	TRBJ2-5	TRBV7-9	17	CASRALAGTSGKETQYF	TGTGCCAGCAGAGCTTTGGCCGGGACTAGCGGGAAAGAGACCCAGTACTTC
NA	NA	TRBJ2-6	TRBV21-1	18	CASTLGSLAIAGANVLTF	TGTGCCAGCACCTTGGGAAGCCTAGCGATTGCTGGGGCCAACGTCCTGACTTTC
NA	NA	TRBJ2-2	TRBV30	15	CACPRPGMNTGELFF	TGTGCCTGCCCTAGGCCAGGGATGAACACCGGGGAGCTGTTTTTT
NA	medium-sized	TRBJ1-2	TRBV19	15	CASTTSVGPYYGYTF	TGTGCCAGTACTACTTCTGTCGGGCCCTACTATGGCTACACCTTC
TRBD2	few	TRBJ2-1	TRBV5-1	17	CASSLVASGSSYNEQFF	TGCGCCAGCAGCTTGGTGGCTAGCGGGAGCTCCTACAATGAGCAGTTCTTC
TRBD1	NA	TRBJ1-5	TRBV28	13	CASRDRGNQPQHF	TGTGCCAGCAGGGACAGGGGCAATCAGCCCCAGCATTTT
NA	NA	TRBJ2-3	TRBV6-1	14	CASRDNQNTDTQYF	TGTGCCAGCAGGGACAACCAGAACACAGATACGCAGTATTTT
NA	NA	TRBJ2-3	TRBV6-6	14	CASSYQLITDTQYF	TGTGCCAGCAGTTACCAGCTTATCACAGATACGCAGTATTTT
NA	once	TRBJ1-5	TRBV10-3	13	CAISGGRKQPQHF	TGTGCCATCAGTGGGGGCAGAAAACAGCCCCAGCATTTT
NA	NA	TRBJ1-1	TRBV5-1	15	CASSLLGRGVDEAFF	TGCGCCAGCAGCTTGCTGGGACGAGGTGTGGATGAAGCTTTCTTT
TRBD1	few	TRBJ2-5	TRBV10-3	16	CAISDLLGTGEETQYF	TGTGCCATCAGTGATCTGTTGGGGACAGGGGAAGAGACCCAGTACTTC
NA	NA	TRBJ1-2	TRBV11-2	14	CASSLDRYSYGYTF	TGTGCCAGCAGCTTAGATCGGTACAGCTATGGCTACACCTTC
NA	NA	TRBJ1-6	TRBV11-2	16	CASSWRTRRDNSPLHF	TGTGCCAGCAGCTGGCGAACCCGACGGGACAATTCACCCCTCCACTTT
NA	once	TRBJ1-3	TRBV11-1	14	CASSFRASGNTIYF	TGTGCCAGCAGCTTCAGGGCCTCTGGAAACACCATATATTTT
NA	NA	TRBJ1-2	TRBV7-9	14	CASSLGQPSNSYTF	TGTGCCAGCAGCTTAGGGCAGCCTTCCAACTCCTACACCTTC
TRBD1	NA	TRBJ1-4	TRBV5-1	15	CASSLGRTGNEKLFF	TGCGCCAGCAGCTTGGGAAGGACAGGCAATGAAAAACTGTTTTTT